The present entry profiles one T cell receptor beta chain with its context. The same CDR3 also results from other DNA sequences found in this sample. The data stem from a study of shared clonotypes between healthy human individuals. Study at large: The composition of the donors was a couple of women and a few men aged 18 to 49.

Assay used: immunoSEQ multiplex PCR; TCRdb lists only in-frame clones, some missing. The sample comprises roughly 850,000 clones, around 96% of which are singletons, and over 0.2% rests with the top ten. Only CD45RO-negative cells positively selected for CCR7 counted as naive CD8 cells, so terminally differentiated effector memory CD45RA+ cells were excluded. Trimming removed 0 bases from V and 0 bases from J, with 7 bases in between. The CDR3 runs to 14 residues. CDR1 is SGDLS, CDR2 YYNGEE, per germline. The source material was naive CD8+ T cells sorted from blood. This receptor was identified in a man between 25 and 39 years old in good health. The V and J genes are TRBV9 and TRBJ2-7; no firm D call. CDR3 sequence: CASSVEAISYEQYF. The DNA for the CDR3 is TGTGCCAGCAGCGTAGAGGCGATCTCCTACGAGCAGTACTTC.